This T cell receptor (beta chain) was profiled in a study of blood T cells in healthy people across ages. PCR was performed a second time for about 7 to 11 cycles using a sample-barcoded 5' primer and a J-beta primer mix. TCRdb reanalysed the 5' RACE reads using MiXCR and keeps one entry per CDR3 protein. The data hold about 800,000 distinct CDR3 sequences, with more than 20% observed a single time. Every donor contributed roughly 10 milliliters of peripheral blood by blood draw. These records were also assigned to another study, of T cells of mothers and their children.

The clonotype comes from a boy younger than 18 in good health. The sample taken for sequencing was blood.

This CDR3 is CASSYRETGELFF. The CDR3 DNA is TGTGCCAGCAGTTACAGGGAAACCGGGGAGCTGTTTTTT. This chain connects TRBV12-3 or TRBV12-4 to TRBJ2-2, with TRBD1 as a possible D gene (6 bases). Trimming shortened V by 4 bases and J by 5 bases, and 8 bases separated the two germline ends. CDR3 size: 13 residues.